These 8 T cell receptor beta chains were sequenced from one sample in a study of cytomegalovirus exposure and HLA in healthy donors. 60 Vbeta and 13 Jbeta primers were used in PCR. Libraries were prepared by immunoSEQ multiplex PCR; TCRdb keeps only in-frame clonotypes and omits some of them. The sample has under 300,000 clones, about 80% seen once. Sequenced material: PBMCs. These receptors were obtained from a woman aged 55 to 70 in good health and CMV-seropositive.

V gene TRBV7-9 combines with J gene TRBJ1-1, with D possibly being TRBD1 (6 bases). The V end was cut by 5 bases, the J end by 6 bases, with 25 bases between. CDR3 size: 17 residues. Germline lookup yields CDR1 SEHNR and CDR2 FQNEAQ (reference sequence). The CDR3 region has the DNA TGTGCCAGCAGCCCATCCGGGACACTTCAAAGAGGGGCTGAAGCTTTCTTT. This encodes CASSPSGTLQRGAEAFF.

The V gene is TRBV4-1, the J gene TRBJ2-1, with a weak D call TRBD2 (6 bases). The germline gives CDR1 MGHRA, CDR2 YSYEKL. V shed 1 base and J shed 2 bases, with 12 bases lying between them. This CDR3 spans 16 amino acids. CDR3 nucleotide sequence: TGCGCCAGCAGCCAAGGGATCGGGAGAACCTACAATGAGCAGTTCTTC. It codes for CASSQGIGRTYNEQFF.

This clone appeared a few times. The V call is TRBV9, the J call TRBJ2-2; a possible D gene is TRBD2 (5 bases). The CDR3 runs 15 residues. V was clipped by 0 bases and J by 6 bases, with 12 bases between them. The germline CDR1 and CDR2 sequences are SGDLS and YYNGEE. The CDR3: CASSVGRLTSGELFF. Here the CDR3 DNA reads TGTGCCAGCAGCGTAGGCAGACTAACGTCCGGGGAGCTGTTTTTT.

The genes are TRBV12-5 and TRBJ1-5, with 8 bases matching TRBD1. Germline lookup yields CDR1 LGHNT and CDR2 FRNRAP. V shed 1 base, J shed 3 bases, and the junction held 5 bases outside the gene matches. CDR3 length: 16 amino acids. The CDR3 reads CASGLGDRGANQPQHF. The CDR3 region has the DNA TGTGCTAGTGGTTTGGGCGACAGGGGCGCCAATCAGCCCCAGCATTTT.

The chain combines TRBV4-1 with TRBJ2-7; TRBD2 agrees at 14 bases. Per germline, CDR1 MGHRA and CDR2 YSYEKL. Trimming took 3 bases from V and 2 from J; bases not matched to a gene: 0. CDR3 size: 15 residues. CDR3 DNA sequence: TGCGCCAGCAGCCAGGGACTAGCGGGAGCCTACGAGCAGTACTTC. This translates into CASSQGLAGAYEQYF.

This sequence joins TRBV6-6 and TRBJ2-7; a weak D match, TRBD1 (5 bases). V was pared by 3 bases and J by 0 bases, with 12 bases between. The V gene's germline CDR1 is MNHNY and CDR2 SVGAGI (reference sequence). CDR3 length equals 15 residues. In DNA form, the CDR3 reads TGTGCCAGCAGTTATATCGCAGGGTACTCCTACGAGCAGTACTTC. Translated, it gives CASSYIAGYSYEQYF.

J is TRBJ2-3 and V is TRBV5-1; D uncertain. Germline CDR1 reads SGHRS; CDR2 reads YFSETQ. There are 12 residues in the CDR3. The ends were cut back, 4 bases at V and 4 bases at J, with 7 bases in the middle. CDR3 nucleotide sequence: TGCGCCAGCAGCCTAACTCCAGATACGCAGTATTTT. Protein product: CASSLTPDTQYF.

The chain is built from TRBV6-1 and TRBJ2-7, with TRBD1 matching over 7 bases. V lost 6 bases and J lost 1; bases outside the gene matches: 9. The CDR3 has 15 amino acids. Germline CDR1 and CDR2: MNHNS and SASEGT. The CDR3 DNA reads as TGTGCCAGCAGGGGCGACAGGGTATATTCCTACGAGCAGTACTTC. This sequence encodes CASRGDRVYSYEQYF.